The TCR beta chain under discussion was sequenced for a study of PD-1 blockade in classical Hodgkin lymphoma. The CDR3 spans 12 residues. Germline CDR1 is MDHEN and CDR2 is SYDVKM. The V gene lost 7 bases and the J gene lost 1 base, with 4 bases spanning the gap. Clones were sequenced by immunoSEQ multiplex PCR, and TCRdb holds only the in-frame ones, with some missing. This table has about 58,000 clones, less than 95% appearing once. As regards this clone: Its cognate antigen is unknown.

Study-level results: In CD4+ cells, TCR diversity went up significantly by C4D1, but in CD8+ cells it did not. In newly diagnosed patients, baseline TCR diversity was reportedly below that of healthy donors.

Each patient's relapse followed autologous stem cell transplantation, and brentuximab vedotin exposure varied. The TCR sequence derives from a human donor with classical Hodgkin lymphoma. This specimen consisted of peripheral blood mononuclear cells (PBMCs), obtained before the second cycle of nivolumab. V is TRBV28 and J is TRBJ2-2; no clear D. The CDR3 spells CASMLNTGELFF. The CDR3 coding sequence is TGTGCCAGCATGTTGAACACCGGGGAGCTGTTTTTT.